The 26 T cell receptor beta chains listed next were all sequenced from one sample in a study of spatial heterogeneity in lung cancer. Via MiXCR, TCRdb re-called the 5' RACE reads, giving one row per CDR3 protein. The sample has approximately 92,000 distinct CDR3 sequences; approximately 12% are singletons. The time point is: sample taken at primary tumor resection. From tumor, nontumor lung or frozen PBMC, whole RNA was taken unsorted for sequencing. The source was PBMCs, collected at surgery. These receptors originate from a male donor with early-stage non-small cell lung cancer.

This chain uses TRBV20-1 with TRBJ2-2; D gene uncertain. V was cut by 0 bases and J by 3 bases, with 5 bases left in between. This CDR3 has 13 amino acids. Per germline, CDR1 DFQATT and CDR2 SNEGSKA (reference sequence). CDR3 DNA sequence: TGCAGTGCTAGAGATCCGGACACCGGGGAGCTGTTTTTT. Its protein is CSARDPDTGELFF.

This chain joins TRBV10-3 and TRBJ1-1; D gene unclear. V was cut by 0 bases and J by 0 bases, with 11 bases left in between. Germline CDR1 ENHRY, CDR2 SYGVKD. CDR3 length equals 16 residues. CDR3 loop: CAISESLGQVNTEAFF. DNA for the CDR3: TGTGCCATCAGTGAGTCACTAGGGCAGGTGAACACTGAAGCTTTCTTT.

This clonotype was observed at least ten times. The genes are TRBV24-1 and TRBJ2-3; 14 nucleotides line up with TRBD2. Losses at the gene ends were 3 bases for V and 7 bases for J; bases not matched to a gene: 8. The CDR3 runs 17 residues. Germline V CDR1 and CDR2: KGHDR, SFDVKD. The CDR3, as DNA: TGTGCCACCAGTGATCCGCCGGGACTAGCGGGAGCAAATACGCAGTATTTT. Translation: CATSDPPGLAGANTQYF.

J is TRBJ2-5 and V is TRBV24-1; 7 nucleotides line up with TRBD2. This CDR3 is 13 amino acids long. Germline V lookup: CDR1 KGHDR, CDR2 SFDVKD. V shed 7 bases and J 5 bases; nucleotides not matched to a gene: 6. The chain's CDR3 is CATSLGGEETQYF. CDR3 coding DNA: TGTGCCACCAGCCTGGGGGGGGAGGAGACCCAGTACTTC.

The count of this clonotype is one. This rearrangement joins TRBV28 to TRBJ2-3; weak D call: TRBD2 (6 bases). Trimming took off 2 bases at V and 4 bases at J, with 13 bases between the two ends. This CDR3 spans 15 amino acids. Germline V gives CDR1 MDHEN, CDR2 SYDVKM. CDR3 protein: CASSLGISGADTQYF. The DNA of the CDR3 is TGTGCCAGCAGTTTAGGGATTAGCGGCGCAGATACGCAGTATTTT.

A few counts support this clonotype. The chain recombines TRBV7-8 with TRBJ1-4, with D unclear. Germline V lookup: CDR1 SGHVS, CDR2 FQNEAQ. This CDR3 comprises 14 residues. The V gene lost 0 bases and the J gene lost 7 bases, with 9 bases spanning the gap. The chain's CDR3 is CASSLAAPFEKLFF. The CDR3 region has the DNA TGTGCCAGCAGCTTAGCGGCCCCCTTTGAAAAACTGTTTTTT.

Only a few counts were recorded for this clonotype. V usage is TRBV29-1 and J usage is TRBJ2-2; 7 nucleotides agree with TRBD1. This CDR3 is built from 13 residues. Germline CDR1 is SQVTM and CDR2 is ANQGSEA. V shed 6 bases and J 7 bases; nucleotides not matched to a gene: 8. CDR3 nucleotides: TGCAGCGTGTCCGGGACAGTAAACGGGGAGCTGTTTTTT. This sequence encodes CSVSGTVNGELFF.

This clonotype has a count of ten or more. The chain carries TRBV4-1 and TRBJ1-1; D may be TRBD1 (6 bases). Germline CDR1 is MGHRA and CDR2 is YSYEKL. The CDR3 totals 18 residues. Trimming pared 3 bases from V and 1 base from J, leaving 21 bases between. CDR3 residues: CASSQDFRTAQRNTEAFF. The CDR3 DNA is TGCGCCAGCAGCCAGGACTTCCGGACAGCCCAGCGGAACACTGAAGCTTTCTTT.

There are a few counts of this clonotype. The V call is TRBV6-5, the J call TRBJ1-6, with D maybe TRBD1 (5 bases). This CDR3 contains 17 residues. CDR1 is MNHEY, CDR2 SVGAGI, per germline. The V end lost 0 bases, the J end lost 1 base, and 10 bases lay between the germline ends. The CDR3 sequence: CASSYSSRGSYNSPLHF. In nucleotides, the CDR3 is TGTGCCAGCAGTTACTCGAGTCGGGGGTCCTATAATTCACCCCTCCACTTT.

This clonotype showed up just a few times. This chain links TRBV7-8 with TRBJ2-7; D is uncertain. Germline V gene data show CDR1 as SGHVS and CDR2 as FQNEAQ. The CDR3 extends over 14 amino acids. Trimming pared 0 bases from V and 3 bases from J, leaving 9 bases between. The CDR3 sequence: CASSLAKGFYEQYF. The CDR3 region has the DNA TGTGCCAGCAGCTTAGCTAAGGGATTCTACGAGCAGTACTTC. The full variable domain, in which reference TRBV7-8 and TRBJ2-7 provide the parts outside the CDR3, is GAGVSQSPRYKVAKRGQDVALRCDPISGHVSLFWYQQALGQGPEFLTYFQNEAQLDKSGLPSDRFFAERPEGSVSTLKIQRTQQEDSAVYLCASSLAKGFYEQYFGPGTRLTVT.

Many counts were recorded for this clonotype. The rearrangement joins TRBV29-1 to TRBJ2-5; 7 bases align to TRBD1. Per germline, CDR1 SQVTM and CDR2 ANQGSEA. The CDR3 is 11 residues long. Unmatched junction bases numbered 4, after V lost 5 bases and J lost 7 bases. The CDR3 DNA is TGCAGCGTTACAGGGGCCGGGACCCAGTACTTC. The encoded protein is CSVTGAGTQYF.

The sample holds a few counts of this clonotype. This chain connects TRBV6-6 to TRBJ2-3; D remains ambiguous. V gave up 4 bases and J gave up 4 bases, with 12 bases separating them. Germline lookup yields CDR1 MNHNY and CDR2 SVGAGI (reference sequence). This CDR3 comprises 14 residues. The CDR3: CASSSVERADTQYF. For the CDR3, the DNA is TGTGCCAGCAGTTCAGTGGAAAGGGCAGATACGCAGTATTTT.

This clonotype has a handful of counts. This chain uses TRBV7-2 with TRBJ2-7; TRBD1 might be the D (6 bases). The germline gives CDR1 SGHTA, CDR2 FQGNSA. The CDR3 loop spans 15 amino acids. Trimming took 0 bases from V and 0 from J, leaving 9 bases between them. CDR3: CASSLAGASSYEQYF. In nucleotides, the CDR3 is TGTGCCAGCAGCTTAGCGGGGGCTAGCTCCTACGAGCAGTACTTC.

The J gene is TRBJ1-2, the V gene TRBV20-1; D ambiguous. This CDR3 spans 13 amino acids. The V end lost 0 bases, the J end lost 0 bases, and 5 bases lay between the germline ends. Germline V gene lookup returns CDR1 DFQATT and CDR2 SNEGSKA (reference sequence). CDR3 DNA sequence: TGCAGTGCTAGAGATCCGGCTAACTATGGCTACACCTTC. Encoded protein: CSARDPANYGYTF.

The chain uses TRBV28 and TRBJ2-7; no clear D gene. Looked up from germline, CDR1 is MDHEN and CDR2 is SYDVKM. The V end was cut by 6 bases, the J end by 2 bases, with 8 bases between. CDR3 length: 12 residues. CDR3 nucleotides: TGTGCCAGCAGGATTGATACCTACGAGCAGTACTTC. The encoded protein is CASRIDTYEQYF.

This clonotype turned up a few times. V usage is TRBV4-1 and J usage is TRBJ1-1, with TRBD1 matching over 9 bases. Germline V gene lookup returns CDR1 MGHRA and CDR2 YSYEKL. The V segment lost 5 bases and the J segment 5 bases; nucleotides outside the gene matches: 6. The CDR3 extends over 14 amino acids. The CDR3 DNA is TGCGCCAGCAGCAGACAGGGGGTAGAAACTGAAGCTTTCTTT. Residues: CASSRQGVETEAFF.

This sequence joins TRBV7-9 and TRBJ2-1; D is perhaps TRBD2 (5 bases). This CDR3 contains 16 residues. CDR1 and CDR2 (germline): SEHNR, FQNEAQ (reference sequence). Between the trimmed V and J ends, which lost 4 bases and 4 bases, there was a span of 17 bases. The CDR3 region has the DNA TGTGCCAGCAGCTCAAGGGAGCGAGTGGGGTACAATGAGCAGTTCTTC. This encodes CASSSRERVGYNEQFF.

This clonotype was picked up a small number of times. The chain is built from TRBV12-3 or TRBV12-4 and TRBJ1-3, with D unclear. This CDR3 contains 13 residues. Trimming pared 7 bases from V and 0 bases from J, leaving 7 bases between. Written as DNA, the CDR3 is TGTGCCAGCACGGTTTCCTCTGGAAACACCATATATTTT. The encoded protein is CASTVSSGNTIYF.

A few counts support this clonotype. CDR3 amino acids: CASSPPPGLGGYGYTF. Here the CDR3 DNA reads TGTGCCAGCAGTCCCCCCCCCGGGTTAGGGGGCTATGGCTACACCTTC. The gene calls are TRBV12-3 or TRBV12-4 and TRBJ1-2, with D perhaps matching TRBD1 (6 bases). V was cut by 5 bases and J by 4 bases, with 20 bases left in between. The CDR3 consists of 16 residues.

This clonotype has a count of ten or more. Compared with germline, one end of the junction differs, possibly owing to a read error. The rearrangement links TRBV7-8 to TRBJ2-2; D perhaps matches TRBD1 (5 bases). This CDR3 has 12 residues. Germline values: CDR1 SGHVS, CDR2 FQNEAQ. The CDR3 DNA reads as TGTGCCAGCAGTTTAGGGGCCGGGGAGCTGTTTTTT. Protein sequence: CASSLGAGELFF.

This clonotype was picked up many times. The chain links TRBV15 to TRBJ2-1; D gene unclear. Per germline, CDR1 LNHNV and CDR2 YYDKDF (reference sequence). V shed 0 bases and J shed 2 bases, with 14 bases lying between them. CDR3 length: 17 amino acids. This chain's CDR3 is CATSRDSTITAYNEQFF. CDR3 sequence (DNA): TGTGCCACCAGCAGAGATAGTACCATCACTGCCTACAATGAGCAGTTCTTC.

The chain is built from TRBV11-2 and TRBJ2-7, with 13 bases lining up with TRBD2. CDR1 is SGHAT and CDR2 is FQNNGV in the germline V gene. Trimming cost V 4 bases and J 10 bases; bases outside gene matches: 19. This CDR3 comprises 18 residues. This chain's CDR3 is CASSSYPGTSGVEVHQYF. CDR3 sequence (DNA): TGTGCCAGCAGCTCCTACCCCGGGACTAGCGGGGTAGAGGTCCATCAGTACTTC.

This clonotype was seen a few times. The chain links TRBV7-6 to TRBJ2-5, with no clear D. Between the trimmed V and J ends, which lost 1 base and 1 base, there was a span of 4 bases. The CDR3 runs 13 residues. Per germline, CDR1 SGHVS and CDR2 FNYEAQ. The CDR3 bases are TGTGCCAGCAGCTTAGGGGGCCAAGAGACCCAGTACTTC. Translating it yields CASSLGGQETQYF.

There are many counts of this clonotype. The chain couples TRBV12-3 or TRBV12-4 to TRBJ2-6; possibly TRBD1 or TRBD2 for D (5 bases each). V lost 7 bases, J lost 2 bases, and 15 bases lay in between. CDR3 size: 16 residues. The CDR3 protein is CASTTWGTAGANVLTF. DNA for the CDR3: TGTGCCAGCACCACTTGGGGGACCGCTGGGGCCAACGTCCTGACTTTC.

CDR3 bases: TGTGCCAGCGAACAGAACTCTAATGAAAAACTGTTTTTT. It codes for CASEQNSNEKLFF. The V and J genes are TRBV6-1 and TRBJ1-4; unclear D gene. Trimming left V 8 bases short and J 3 bases short, with 10 bases between. The CDR3 consists of 13 residues. From germline, CDR1 is MNHNS and CDR2 SASEGT.

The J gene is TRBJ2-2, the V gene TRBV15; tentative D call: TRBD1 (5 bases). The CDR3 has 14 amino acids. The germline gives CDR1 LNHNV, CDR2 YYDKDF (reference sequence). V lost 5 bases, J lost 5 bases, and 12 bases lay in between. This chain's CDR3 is CATSPNTGTGELFF. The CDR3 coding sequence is TGTGCCACCAGCCCTAATACAGGTACCGGGGAGCTGTTTTTT.